This TCR beta chain stems from a study of CD8 T cells in Susac syndrome. CD8+ and CD4+ T cells taken from blood had their TCR beta sequenced. FACS was used to enrich TEMRA cells, whereas the CD8+ and CD4+ T cells were obtained by negative isolation. Study-wide points: It was acknowledged in the study that the number of individuals who were included in its TCR sequencing and HLA analysis was relatively small.

Random-hexamer reverse transcription was applied to roughly 0.5 to 1 ug RNA. Amplification of TCR beta CDR3 used immunoSEQ multiplex PCR across 54 Vbeta and 13 Jbeta. TCRdb reprocessed the immunoSEQ multiplex PCR reads via MiXCR and lists one record per CDR3 protein. This table has 160,000 or so distinct CDR3 sequences, roughly nine tenths appearing once. As concerns this clonotype: Its antigen is undetermined.

The germline V gene has CDR1 LGHDT and CDR2 YNNKEL (reference sequence). V shed 5 bases, J shed 3 bases, and the junction held 10 bases outside the gene matches. The CDR3 loop spans 16 amino acids. This chain links TRBV3-1 with TRBJ2-4, with 7 positions matching TRBD1. Material for sequencing was CD4+ T cells from PBMCs. The sequence was obtained from a human donor in good health. Here the CDR3 reads CASSSRRQGRKNIQYF. CDR3 in DNA: TGTGCCAGCAGCTCGCGGCGACAGGGACGCAAAAACATTCAGTACTTC.